These 14 T cell receptor beta chains were sequenced from one sample in a study of early T cells in non-severe SARS-CoV-2 infection. TCRdb redid the calling of the 5' RACE reads with MiXCR, one entry per CDR3 protein. The sample shows tens of thousands of distinct CDR3 sequences, 9.5% of them seen only once. What was sequenced was whole blood. The receptors were gathered from an adult who was a healthcare worker with PCR-confirmed SARS-CoV-2 infection or an uninfected control (not recorded which).

The sample holds many counts of this clonotype. The chain uses TRBV24-1 and TRBJ2-1; D is possibly TRBD1 (6 bases). With 2 bases removed from V and 5 bases from J, the gap between germline ends came to 12 bases. Germline CDR1 KGHDR, CDR2 SFDVKD. There are 15 residues in the CDR3. The CDR3 bases are TGTGCCACCAGTGATTCCGGGACACCAAACAATGAGCAGTTCTTC. Translated, it gives CATSDSGTPNNEQFF.

This clonotype came up many times. This chain joins TRBV20-1 and TRBJ2-1; D is possibly TRBD1 or TRBD2 (5 bases each). V lost 6 bases to trimming and J lost 2 bases, with 20 bases between them. The germline gives CDR1 DFQATT, CDR2 SNEGSKA (reference sequence). This CDR3 is built from 16 residues. Written as DNA, the CDR3 is TGCAGTGCCCGGGACCTTATCCTTGGGGCCTACAATGAGCAGTTCTTC. Translated: CSARDLILGAYNEQFF.

This clonotype has ten or more counts. The rearrangement joins TRBV5-1 to TRBJ1-6; D remains ambiguous. This CDR3 contains 16 residues. Germline V CDR1 and CDR2: SGHRS, YFSETQ. V gave up 0 bases and J gave up 8 bases, with 15 bases separating them. The CDR3 sequence is CASSLDLAAKDSPLHF. The CDR3 DNA is TGCGCCAGCAGCTTGGACCTCGCGGCAAAGGATTCACCCCTCCACTTT.

This clonotype was detected only a few times. The chain uses TRBV3-1 and TRBJ2-1, with TRBD2 as a possible D gene (6 bases). The CDR3 sequence is 16 residues long. Germline CDR1 and CDR2: LGHDT and YNNKEL (reference sequence). V was shortened by 0 bases and J by 8 bases, with 17 bases between the two germline ends. The CDR3 region has the DNA TGTGCCAGCAGCCAAGATAGTGGAGGGCCGAGTGATGAGCAGTTCTTC. Encoded protein: CASSQDSGGPSDEQFF.

This clonotype was recorded many times. V gene TRBV3-1 combines with J gene TRBJ2-7; D unclear. The CDR3 length is 11 residues. V was cut by 8 bases and J by 2 bases, with 7 bases left in between. Germline V gives CDR1 LGHDT, CDR2 YNNKEL (reference sequence). This CDR3 reads CASGMAYEQYF. CDR3 DNA sequence: TGTGCCAGCGGGATGGCCTACGAGCAGTACTTC.

The V and J genes are TRBV29-1 and TRBJ2-7; D is ambiguous. The ends were cut back, 3 bases at V and 7 bases at J, with 13 bases in the middle. CDR1 and CDR2 from the germline V gene are SQVTM and ANQGSEA. The CDR3 runs to 12 residues. The CDR3 DNA reads as TGCAGCGTTGAGGGCCAGTACGGAGAGCAGTACTTC. Encoded protein: CSVEGQYGEQYF.

At least ten counts were recorded for this clonotype. V gene TRBV5-4 combines with J gene TRBJ1-2; a possible D gene is TRBD1 (5 bases). There are 13 residues in the CDR3. The germline gives CDR1 SGHNT, CDR2 YYREEE (reference sequence). Trimming removed 9 bases from V and 7 bases from J, with 19 bases in between. The CDR3 DNA follows: TGTGCCACCCCCGGACTAGGGGACTCTGGCTACACCTTC. This sequence encodes CATPGLGDSGYTF.

This clonotype was seen only a few times. The J gene is TRBJ2-7, the V gene TRBV19, with 11 bases matching TRBD2. V was clipped by 9 bases and J by 3 bases; unmatched bases: 7. The CDR3 is made up of 14 amino acids. Germline assignment: CDR1 LNHDA and CDR2 SQIVND (reference sequence). The DNA of the CDR3 is TGTGCCAGATCCGGGACTAGCGGAAGCTACGAGCAGTACTTC. It encodes CARSGTSGSYEQYF.

This clonotype was recorded a few times. Because it lacks the conserved phenylalanine or tryptophan at the end, this CDR3 is likely a read error. The chain has TRBV5-5 and TRBJ2-6; D is unclear. The CDR3 consists of 14 residues. Germline-derived CDR1 and CDR2 are SGHKS and YYEKEE (reference sequence). The V gene lost 2 bases and the J gene lost 0 bases, with 3 bases spanning the gap. The CDR3 sequence: CASSFGSGANVLTS. CDR3 sequence (DNA): TGTGCCAGCAGCTTCGGCTCTGGGGCCAACGTCCTGACTTCC.

This clonotype occurred a few times. The chain couples TRBV7-6 to TRBJ1-4; weak D call: TRBD1 (5 bases). The germline gives CDR1 SGHVS, CDR2 FNYEAQ. The V and J ends lost 0 bases and 8 bases respectively, with 16 bases between them. The CDR3 has 16 amino acids. CDR3 sequence (DNA): TGTGCCAGCAGCTTAGCGCGAGGACAAGGGAGGGAAAAACTGTTTTTT. Encoded protein: CASSLARGQGREKLFF. Drawing the rest from reference TRBV7-6 and TRBJ1-4, the complete variable domain is GAGVSQSPRYKVTKRGQDVALRCDPISGHVSLYWYRQALGQGPEFLTYFNYEAQQDKSGLPNDRFSAERPEGSISTLTIQRTEQRDSAMYRCASSLARGQGREKLFFGSGTQLSVL.

This clonotype has more than one count but fewer than ten. The CDR3 DNA sequence: TGTGCCAGCAGCTTAGACCGGTGGACTGAAGCTTTCTTT. It yields the protein CASSLDRWTEAFF. V and J are TRBV11-3 and TRBJ1-1; D is ambiguous. V was pared by 0 bases and J by 5 bases, with 7 bases between. From germline, CDR1 is SGHNT and CDR2 YENEEA. The CDR3 sequence is 13 residues long. The full variable domain, its missing parts supplied by reference TRBV11-3 and TRBJ1-1, is EAGVVQSPRYKIIEKKQPVAFWCNPISGHNTLYWYLQNLGQGPELLIRYENEEAVDDSQLPKDRFSAERLKGVDSTLKIQPAELGDSAVYLCASSLDRWTEAFFGQGTRLTVV.

This clonotype was counted at least ten times. The V call is TRBV5-8, the J call TRBJ2-1; D remains unclear. Between the trimmed V and J ends, which lost 1 base and 5 bases, there was a span of 7 bases. The CDR3 has 13 residues. Germline V gives CDR1 SGHTS, CDR2 YDEGEE. CDR3 nucleotides: TGTGCCAGCAGCTTGCCAGAAAACAATGAGCAGTTCTTC. Translated, it gives CASSLPENNEQFF.

In this sample, this clonotype turned up many times. V is TRBV19 and J is TRBJ2-5; D not resolved. The V and J ends lost 4 bases and 0 bases respectively, with 6 bases between them. CDR1 is LNHDA, CDR2 SQIVND, per germline (reference sequence). The CDR3 has 13 amino acids. Here the CDR3 reads CASSNGDQETQYF. The CDR3 DNA sequence: TGTGCCAGTAGTAACGGAGACCAAGAGACCCAGTACTTC. Drawing the rest from reference TRBV19 and TRBJ2-5, the complete variable domain is DGGITQSPKYLFRKEGQNVTLSCEQNLNHDAMYWYRQDPGQGLRLIYYSQIVNDFQKGDIAEGYSVSREKKESFPLTVTSAQKNPTAFYLCASSNGDQETQYFGPGTRLLVL.

The chain joins TRBV7-8 to TRBJ2-4, with TRBD2 as a possible D gene (6 bases). With 8 bases removed from V and 15 bases from J, the gap between germline ends came to 20 bases. The CDR3 extends over 12 amino acids. From germline, CDR1 is SGHVS and CDR2 FQNEAQ. The CDR3 sequence: CASGQMGDSRYF. The CDR3, as DNA: TGTGCCAGCGGTCAAATGGGGGACTCCCGGTACTTC.